This is a list of T cell receptor beta chains from one sample in a study of blood T cell repertoires in COVID-19. The method was immunoSEQ multiplex PCR; TCRdb's version includes in-frame clones alone and lacks a portion of them. Here the sample spans about 39,000 clones, about 86% being singletons. The sample comprised peripheral blood. The receptors come from a man in his forties with active COVID-19. Both conserved end residues are part of each CDR3. Fields, in order: V gene, clone size, D gene, J gene, CDR3 protein. The D gene is left open where the match is weak. Size is stated for part of the rows, as once, few or many counts, or as a class when the clone is expanded.

TRBV6-1	-	TRBD1	TRBJ1-3	CASSVLAWDSGNTIYF
TRBV10-2	-	-	TRBJ2-1	CASSDYSLYSGGSGDEQFF
TRBV3-1/TRBV3-2	few	TRBD1	TRBJ2-1	CASSQVAQGYNEQFF
TRBV6-5	-	TRBD2	TRBJ2-7	CASSYSGALDYEQYF
TRBV27	-	TRBD1	TRBJ1-2	CASSLSAGGGRGYTF
TRBV5-1	-	-	TRBJ1-3	CASSQGSSGNTIYF
TRBV30	-	-	TRBJ2-3	CAWTQSTDTQYF
TRBV28	-	-	TRBJ1-6	CASSFLQGESPLHF
TRBV6-1	-	-	TRBJ1-1	CASSEDPLWRTEAFF
TRBV5-1	-	-	TRBJ1-3	CASSWGLGSGNTIYF
TRBV5-1	-	-	TRBJ2-7	CASSLYPYEQYF
TRBV7-2	-	TRBD2	TRBJ2-1	CASRTSLTGGHNEQFF
TRBV28	-	-	TRBJ2-5	CASSRRQTQYF
TRBV5-1	-	-	TRBJ2-3	CASSLGQEGAQYF
TRBV9	once	-	TRBJ2-1	CASSVGRGTTLVNEQFF
TRBV7-3	once	-	TRBJ2-3	CASSQALGTDTQYF
TRBV30	-	-	TRBJ1-2	CAWRGVDGYTF
TRBV2	-	-	TRBJ2-4	CASSEARGGADIQYF
TRBV19	few	TRBD1	TRBJ1-5	CASSMTGGNQPQHF
TRBV5-1	-	TRBD2	TRBJ2-1	CASRLVAGASEQFF
TRBV7-9	few	-	TRBJ2-3	CASSFYGAGITDTQYF
TRBV6-5	-	-	TRBJ1-2	CASSLQGRDGYTF
TRBV5-8	once	-	TRBJ2-3	CASSLGVSAISTDTQYF
TRBV27	-	TRBD2	TRBJ2-3	CASRLADHTDTQYF
TRBV9	-	-	TRBJ2-1	CASSVDQRASYNEQFF
TRBV11-2	-	-	TRBJ2-7	CASSTPGGRSYEQYF
TRBV28	-	-	TRBJ2-7	CASSPGQNSYEQYF
TRBV28	-	TRBD1	TRBJ2-3	CASSQTGVADTQYF
TRBV4-2	-	-	TRBJ2-2	CASSQVRRAGTGELFF
TRBV10-2	-	TRBD2	TRBJ2-5	CATREGASGRETQYF
TRBV11-2	-	-	TRBJ2-7	CASSSFGGHGSYEQYF
TRBV6-5	-	-	TRBJ2-1	CASSYKGVNNEQFF
TRBV6-6	-	-	TRBJ1-2	CASRPSRGAHYGYTF
TRBV27	-	-	TRBJ2-3	CASSPANAGDTQYF
TRBV11-2	-	-	TRBJ1-1	CASSLVTTEAFF
TRBV20-1	-	TRBD2	TRBJ2-1	CSASSGAAYNEQFF
TRBV2	-	-	TRBJ2-1	CASSFLGVNEQFF
TRBV19	-	-	TRBJ1-1	CASNNSTEAFF
TRBV6-5	-	TRBD2	TRBJ2-7	CASSISGSGTYEQYF